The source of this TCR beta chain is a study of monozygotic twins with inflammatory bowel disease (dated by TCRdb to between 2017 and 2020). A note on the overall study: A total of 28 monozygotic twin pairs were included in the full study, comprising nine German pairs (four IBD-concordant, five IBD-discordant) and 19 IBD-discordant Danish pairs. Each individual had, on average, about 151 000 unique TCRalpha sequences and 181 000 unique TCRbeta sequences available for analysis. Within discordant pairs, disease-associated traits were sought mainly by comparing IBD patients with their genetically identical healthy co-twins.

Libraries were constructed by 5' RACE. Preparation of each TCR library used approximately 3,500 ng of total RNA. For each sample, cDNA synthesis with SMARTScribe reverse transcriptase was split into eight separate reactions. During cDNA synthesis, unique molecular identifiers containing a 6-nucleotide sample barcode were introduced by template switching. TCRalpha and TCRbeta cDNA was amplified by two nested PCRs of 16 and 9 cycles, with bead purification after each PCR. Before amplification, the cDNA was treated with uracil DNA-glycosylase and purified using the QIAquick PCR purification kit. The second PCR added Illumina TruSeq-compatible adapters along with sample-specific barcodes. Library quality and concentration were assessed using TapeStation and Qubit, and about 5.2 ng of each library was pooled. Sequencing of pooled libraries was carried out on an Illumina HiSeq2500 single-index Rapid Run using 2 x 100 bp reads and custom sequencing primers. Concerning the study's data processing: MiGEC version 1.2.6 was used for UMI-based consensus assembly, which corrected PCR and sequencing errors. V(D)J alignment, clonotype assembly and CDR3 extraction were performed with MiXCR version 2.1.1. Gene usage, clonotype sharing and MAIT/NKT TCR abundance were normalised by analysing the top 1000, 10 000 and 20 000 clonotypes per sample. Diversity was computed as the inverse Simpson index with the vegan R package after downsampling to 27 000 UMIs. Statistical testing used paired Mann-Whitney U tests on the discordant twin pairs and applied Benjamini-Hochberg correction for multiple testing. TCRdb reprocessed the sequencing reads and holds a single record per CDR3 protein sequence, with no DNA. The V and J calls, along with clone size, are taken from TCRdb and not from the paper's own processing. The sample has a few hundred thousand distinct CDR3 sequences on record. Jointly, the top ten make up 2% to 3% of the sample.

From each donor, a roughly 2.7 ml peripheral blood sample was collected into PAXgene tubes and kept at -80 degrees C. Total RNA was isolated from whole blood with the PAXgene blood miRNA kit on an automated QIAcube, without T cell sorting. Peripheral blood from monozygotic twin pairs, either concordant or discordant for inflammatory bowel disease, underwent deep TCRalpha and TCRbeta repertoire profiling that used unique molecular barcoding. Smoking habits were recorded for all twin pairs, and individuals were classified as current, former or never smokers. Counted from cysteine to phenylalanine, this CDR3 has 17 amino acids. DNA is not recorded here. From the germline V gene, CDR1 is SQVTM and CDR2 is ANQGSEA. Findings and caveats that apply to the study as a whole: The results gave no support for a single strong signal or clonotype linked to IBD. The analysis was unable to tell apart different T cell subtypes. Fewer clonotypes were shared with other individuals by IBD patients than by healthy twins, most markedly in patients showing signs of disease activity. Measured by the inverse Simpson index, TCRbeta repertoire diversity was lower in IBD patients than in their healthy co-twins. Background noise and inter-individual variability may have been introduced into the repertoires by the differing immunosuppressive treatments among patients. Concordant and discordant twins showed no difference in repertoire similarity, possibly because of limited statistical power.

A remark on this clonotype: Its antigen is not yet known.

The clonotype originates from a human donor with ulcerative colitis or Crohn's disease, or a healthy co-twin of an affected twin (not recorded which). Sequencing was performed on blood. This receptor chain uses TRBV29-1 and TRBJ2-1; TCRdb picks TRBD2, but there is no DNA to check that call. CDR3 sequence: CSVEGLAGGSSYNEQFF.